This record covers a single TCR beta chain. Its antigen is not known. CDR1 and CDR2 from the germline V gene are MNHNY and SVGAGI (reference sequence). The CDR3 has 14 amino acids. V shed 4 bases and J shed 0 bases, with 9 bases lying between them. In the PCR, 60 Vbeta and 13 Jbeta primers were used. Assay: immunoSEQ multiplex PCR; the TCRdb copy retains only in-frame clones and omits some. Of approximately 140,000 clones listed, about three quarters are singletons. These data originate in a study of cytomegalovirus exposure and HLA in healthy donors. Overall study findings and caveats: An analysis done earlier found most TCR beta V segments productive about 87% or about 30% of the time. Analysis was performed later, and it showed HLA-associated TCR beta chains to be more clonally expanded than equally common others.

This rearrangement joins TRBV6-6 to TRBJ1-1; D not certain. The receptor comes from a male donor in good health and CMV-seropositive. What was sequenced was PBMCs. CDR3: CASSWREVNTEAFF. CDR3 DNA: TGTGCCAGCAGTTGGCGGGAGGTGAACACTGAAGCTTTCTTT.